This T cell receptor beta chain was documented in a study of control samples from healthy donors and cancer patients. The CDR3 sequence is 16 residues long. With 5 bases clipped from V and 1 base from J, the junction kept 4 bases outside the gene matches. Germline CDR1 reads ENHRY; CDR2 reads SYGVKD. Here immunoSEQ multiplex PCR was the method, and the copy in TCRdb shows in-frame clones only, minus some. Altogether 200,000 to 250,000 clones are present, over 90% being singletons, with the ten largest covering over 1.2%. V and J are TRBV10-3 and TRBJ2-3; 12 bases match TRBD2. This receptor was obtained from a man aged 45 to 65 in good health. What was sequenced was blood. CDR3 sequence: CAISPRTSGGTDTQYF. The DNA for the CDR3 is TGTGCCATCAGTCCCCGGACTAGCGGGGGCACAGATACGCAGTATTTT.